This T cell receptor delta chain came from a study of γδ T cells in repeated Plasmodium falciparum infection. Overall study results and limits: Vgamma9/Vdelta2+ T cells showed a stable polyclonal repertoire with shared TCRgamma sequences. Vdelta2-negative gammadelta repertoires appeared less diverse and less shared in Malian than Australian children. Vdelta2-negative gammadelta repertoires, largely Vdelta1+, seemingly showed infection-driven waves of new clonal selection.

The CDR3 length is 18 residues. The V gene's germline CDR1 is TSWWSYY and CDR2 QGS. The V gene lost 0 bases and the J gene lost 0 bases, with 17 bases spanning the gap. For this clone: Its antigen is currently unknown. TCRdb assigns this DNA the protein of a much larger clone, which departs from its translation at residue 9; this likely reflects a read error, and the protein shown comes from translating the DNA.

Gammadelta T cells were flow-sorted from PBMC into Vgamma9/Vdelta2+ and Vdelta2-negative populations for bulk analysis. TCRdb fed the multiplex PCR reads into CATT to redo clone calling. The sample has over 90,000 delta-chain clones, roughly 0.9% seen once. This receptor was taken from a pool of human donors (malaria-infected and uninfected, not separated). The sample was gamma-delta T cells from blood. The J gene is TRDJ1, the V gene TRDV1; the D gene is possibly TRDD3 (5 bases). The J gene is not listed in TCRdb, so it was assigned here from a DNA match to germline. The CDR3 spells CALGELRLPGDYTDKLIF. The CDR3 DNA reads TGTGCTCTTGGGGAACTGCGGCTACCCGGGGACTACACCGATAAACTCATCTTT.